A single sample is the source of the 16 T cell receptor beta chains below, sequenced in a study of shared clonotypes between healthy human individuals. Profiling relied on immunoSEQ multiplex PCR, and the TCRdb table lists in-frame clones only, not all of them. The sample has fewer than 600,000 clones; 75% to 85% are singletons. The specimen sequenced was PBMCs. The receptor source for this set is a woman aged 40 to 50 in good health. Some clones in this sample may be carry-over from other donors' samples.

The V gene is TRBV9, the J gene TRBJ2-2; D is unclear. Trimming removed 0 bases at V and 5 bases at J, with 8 bases between. CDR1 SGDLS and CDR2 YYNGEE come from the germline V gene. CDR3 size: 14 residues. The CDR3 DNA follows: TGTGCCAGCAGCGTAGAAGTTATAACCGGGGAGCTGTTTTTT. It yields the protein CASSVEVITGELFF.

The CDR3 sequence: CAWSGAWTSGRLGAYEQYF. DNA of the CDR3: TGTGCCTGGAGTGGGGCGTGGACTAGCGGGAGGCTGGGCGCCTACGAGCAGTACTTC. This rearrangement joins TRBV30 to TRBJ2-7, with 14 nucleotides matching TRBD2. V lost 1 base to trimming and J lost 2 bases; unmatched junction nucleotides: 13. The CDR3 contains 19 residues. CDR1 GTSNPN and CDR2 SVGIG come from the germline V gene (reference sequence).

V gene TRBV19 combines with J gene TRBJ1-2; TRBD1 is a possible D gene (5 bases). The CDR3 extends over 13 amino acids. The germline V gene encodes CDR1 LNHDA and CDR2 SQIVND (reference sequence). The ends were cut back, 5 bases at V and 6 bases at J, with 13 bases in the middle. The DNA for the CDR3 is TGTGCCAGTAGTGGACACCTTCGTGATGGCTACACCTTC. It yields the protein CASSGHLRDGYTF.

The rearrangement links TRBV27 to TRBJ1-1; the match to TRBD1 covers 10 bases. The CDR3 loop spans 14 amino acids. CDR1 is MNHEY and CDR2 is SMNVEV in the germline V gene (reference sequence). V shed 5 bases, J shed 5 bases, and the junction held 5 bases outside the gene matches. In DNA form, the CDR3 reads TGTGCCAGCAGTCGAGACAGGGGGCGAACTGAAGCTTTCTTT. As protein: CASSRDRGRTEAFF.

The chain employs TRBV7-8 and TRBJ2-4; D is unclear. V lost 5 bases, J lost 4 bases, and 15 bases lay in between. Germline assignment: CDR1 SGHVS and CDR2 FQNEAQ. There are 15 residues in the CDR3. The CDR3 here is CASSPHRDGKNIQYF. The CDR3 DNA is TGTGCCAGCAGCCCCCACAGAGACGGAAAAAACATTCAGTACTTC.

The chain recombines TRBV4-2 with TRBJ2-1; TRBD1 matches at 7 bases. This CDR3 has 14 amino acids. In germline, CDR1 is LGHNA, CDR2 YNFKEQ. Trimming took 1 base from V and 5 from J; bases not matched to a gene: 2. In DNA, the CDR3 is TGTGCCAGCAGCCAAGGGACAGGTAACAATGAGCAGTTCTTC. It is translated as CASSQGTGNNEQFF.

V usage is TRBV7-2 and J usage is TRBJ2-7; no clear D gene. The CDR3 extends over 14 amino acids. Germline V gene lookup returns CDR1 SGHTA and CDR2 FQGNSA. Trimming shortened V by 4 bases and J by 2 bases, and 12 bases separated the two germline ends. The CDR3 DNA sequence: TGTGCCAGCAGCTCGAATCCTGGAGCCTACGAGCAGTACTTC. As protein: CASSSNPGAYEQYF. The variable domain in full, completed from reference TRBV7-2 and TRBJ2-7, reads GAGVSQSPSNKVTEKGKDVELRCDPISGHTALYWYRQSLGQGLEFLIYFQGNSAPDKSGLPSDRFSAERTGGSVSTLTIQRTQQEDSAVYLCASSSNPGAYEQYFGPGTRLTVT.

CDR3: CASLVNQGSQETQYF. The CDR3 nucleotides read TGTGCCAGCCTTGTCAACCAGGGATCCCAAGAGACCCAGTACTTC. V usage is TRBV18 and J usage is TRBJ2-5; D may be TRBD1 (5 bases). Germline V CDR1 and CDR2: KGHSH, LQKENI. V dropped 8 bases and J dropped 1 base, with 17 bases sitting between them. This CDR3 has 15 residues.

The chain couples TRBV14 to TRBJ2-1; the D call may be TRBD1 or TRBD2 (5 bases each). The V end was cut by 2 bases, the J end by 5 bases, with 13 bases between. Looked up from germline, CDR1 is SGHDN and CDR2 is FVKESK. The CDR3 loop spans 15 amino acids. CDR3 bases: TGTGCCAGCAGCCAAATTGGGGACGCCAACAATGAGCAGTTCTTC. This gives the protein CASSQIGDANNEQFF.

V is TRBV11-2 and J is TRBJ2-2; perhaps TRBD2 as D (6 bases). The CDR3 has 15 amino acids. V was pared by 3 bases and J by 0 bases, with 8 bases between. Germline CDR1 reads SGHAT; CDR2 reads FQNNGV. The CDR3 DNA is TGTGCCAGCAGCTTTAGCGGAACGAACACCGGGGAGCTGTTTTTT. Protein product: CASSFSGTNTGELFF.

This clone was seen ten or more times. J is TRBJ2-7 and V is TRBV6-5; maybe TRBD1 (5 bases). In germline, CDR1 is MNHEY, CDR2 SVGAGI. With 5 bases removed from V and 5 bases from J, the gap between germline ends came to 16 bases. The CDR3 consists of 14 residues. CDR3 nucleotide sequence: TGTGCCAGCAGTGACCGGTGGGGCAGCGACGAGCAGTACTTC. As protein: CASSDRWGSDEQYF.

The chain links TRBV7-9 to TRBJ2-5; D is unclear. Germline CDR1 is SEHNR and CDR2 is FQNEAQ (reference sequence). V lost 1 base and J lost 4, with 10 bases in between. The CDR3 sequence is 14 residues long. CDR3 sequence (DNA): TGTGCCAGCAGCTTAGGAGTTTCGGGAGAGACCCAGTACTTC. Protein: CASSLGVSGETQYF.

This chain connects TRBV4-3 to TRBJ2-3, with 11 bases identical to TRBD2. Germline V gene data show CDR1 as LGHNA and CDR2 as YSLEER. This CDR3 spans 15 amino acids. Unmatched junction bases numbered 3, after V lost 5 bases and J lost 2 bases. The CDR3 nucleotides read TGCGCCAGCAGCGATAGCGGGAGGGCCACAGATACGCAGTATTTT. It encodes CASSDSGRATDTQYF.

The chain links TRBV6-5 to TRBJ2-7; 9 nucleotides line up with TRBD1. The V gene's germline CDR1 is MNHEY and CDR2 SVGAGI. With V trimmed by 6 bases and J by 4 bases, 7 bases remained unmatched. The CDR3 covers 14 residues. The CDR3 region is CASSLGTGRYEQYF. CDR3 DNA: TGTGCCAGCAGCCTCGGGACAGGGAGATACGAGCAGTACTTC.

This sequence joins TRBV6-1 and TRBJ1-2; TRBD1 matches at 10 bases. With 3 bases clipped from V and 3 bases from J, the junction kept 10 bases outside the gene matches. This CDR3 contains 17 residues. Germline assignment: CDR1 MNHNS and CDR2 SASEGT. CDR3 sequence: CASSEWDRGVFYYGYTF. The DNA for the CDR3 is TGTGCCAGCAGTGAGTGGGACAGGGGTGTGTTTTACTATGGCTACACCTTC.

The chain uses TRBV5-6 and TRBJ1-5; a weak D match, TRBD1 (5 bases). Germline CDR1 and CDR2: SGHDT and YYEEEE. CDR3 length: 17 residues. The V end was cut by 4 bases, the J end by 0 bases, with 17 bases between. The CDR3: CASSRWGSAYSNQPQHF. For the CDR3, the DNA is TGTGCCAGCAGCCGATGGGGCAGTGCTTATAGCAATCAGCCCCAGCATTTT.